These T cell receptor beta chains were read from a single sample in a study of blood T cell repertoires in COVID-19. Measured with immunoSEQ multiplex PCR; TCRdb has only the in-frame clones, and not every one. The sample holds about 69,000 clones, roughly 73% seen once. Sequenced material: peripheral blood. The receptors were gathered from a human donor in a cohort sampled during active COVID-19. Both conserved end residues are part of each CDR3. The order of the fields is V gene, J gene, CDR3 protein.

>TRBV7-9|TRBJ1-1
CASSPPPLSDEAFF
>TRBV12-3/TRBV12-4|TRBJ1-2
CASSLNNYGYTF
>TRBV9|TRBJ1-1
CASSQRDSARAEAFF
>TRBV5-1|TRBJ2-3
CASSTGAGGSRDTQYF
>TRBV19|TRBJ2-7
CASSISPYEQYF
>TRBV5-1|TRBJ2-5
CASSPWGQGTGETQYF
>TRBV9|TRBJ2-2
CASSQLADGTGELFF
>TRBV11-2|TRBJ2-2
CASSLAGGTGELFF
>TRBV6-6|TRBJ2-2
CASSYAQGARTGELFF
>TRBV19|TRBJ1-4
CATSSSPGNEKLFF
>TRBV18|TRBJ2-1
CASSPRLAESSYNEQFF
>TRBV27|TRBJ2-1
CASKTGSSYNEQFF
>TRBV14|TRBJ1-2
CATTRGSFGYTF
>TRBV5-1|TRBJ2-7
CASSLTSGLSYEQYF
>TRBV10-2|TRBJ2-7
CASTGQGASYEQYF
>TRBV10-3|TRBJ2-7
CAIGKGGNSNGEQYF
>TRBV28|TRBJ1-1
CASSFGTAQNTEAFF
>TRBV9|TRBJ2-7
CASSATSGGGYEQYF
>TRBV18|TRBJ2-1
CASSPSAQGIYNEQFF
>TRBV7-8|TRBJ1-5
CASSLQGTGWVQPQHF
>TRBV3-1/TRBV3-2|TRBJ1-5
CASSPMGGINQPQHF
>TRBV10-1|TRBJ2-5
CASSEPTREETQYF
>TRBV6-5|TRBJ2-1
CASSPRRRGNEQFF
>TRBV28|TRBJ2-3
CASTARQGRGTDTQYF
>TRBV19|TRBJ2-7
CASSIGDRPYEQYF
>TRBV7-6|TRBJ2-7
CASSPDRGAYEQYF
>TRBV3-1/TRBV3-2|TRBJ1-2
CASSPTGGHGYTF
>TRBV27|TRBJ1-1
CASSLQGLTEAFF